The clone carrying this T cell receptor beta chain was counted many times. The antigen is not known. At one end the junction does not follow the germline gene, possibly because of a read error. Amplification of TCR beta CDR3 regions used RNA as the template. In the first-round RT-PCR of the TCR CDR3, the HTBI primer set was used. TCRdb re-analysed the multiplex PCR reads in MiXCR, keeping a single row per CDR3 protein. The sample includes more than 150,000 distinct CDR3 sequences, about 18% of them seen just once. Germline V CDR1 and CDR2: MNHNS, SASEGT. This CDR3 spans 15 amino acids. The sample originates from a study of T cells in Graves' hyperthyroidism and ophthalmopathy. Study-wide background: At the time of initial diagnosis and before any treatment, peripheral blood was collected. Study conclusions and caveats: A 13 V-J signature model discriminated ophthalmopathy versus stable hyperthyroidism.

The chain has TRBV6-1 and TRBJ1-3; maybe TRBD1 (6 bases). Sequencing was done on a sample of blood. The receptor was isolated from a woman in her forties or fifties with Graves' hyperthyroidism. CDR3 DNA sequence: TGTGCCAGCAGTGGGGCCGGGACATCTGCAAACACCATATATTTT. It is translated as CASSGAGTSANTIYF.